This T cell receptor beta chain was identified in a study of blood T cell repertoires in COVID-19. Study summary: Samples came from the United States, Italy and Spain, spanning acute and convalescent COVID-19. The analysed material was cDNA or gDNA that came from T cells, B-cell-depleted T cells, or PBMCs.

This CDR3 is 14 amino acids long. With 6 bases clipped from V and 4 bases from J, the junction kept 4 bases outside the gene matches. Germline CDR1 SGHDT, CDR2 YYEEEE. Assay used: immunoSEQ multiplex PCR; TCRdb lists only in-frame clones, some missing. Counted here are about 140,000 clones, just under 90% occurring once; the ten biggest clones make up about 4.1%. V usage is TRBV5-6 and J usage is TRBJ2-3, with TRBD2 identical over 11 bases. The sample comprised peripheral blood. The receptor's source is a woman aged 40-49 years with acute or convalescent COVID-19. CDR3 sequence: CASILAGGADTQYF. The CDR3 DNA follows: TGTGCCAGCATATTAGCGGGAGGGGCAGATACGCAGTATTTT.